The 10 T cell receptor beta chains below were found in one sample sequenced in a study of T cells after yellow fever vaccination. MiXCR, run by TCRdb on the 5' RACE reads, gives a single entry per CDR3 protein. The table has roughly 520,000 distinct CDR3 sequences, just over 20% seen once; the top ten hold less than 20%. This sample comprised PBMCs, obtained about 21 days after the first yellow fever vaccination. The origin of the receptors is a young man who received the YFV17D yellow fever vaccine.

This clonotype was found a few times. The gene calls are TRBV6-5 and TRBJ2-5; the D gene is possibly TRBD1 (5 bases). Germline V lookup: CDR1 MNHEY, CDR2 SVGAGI. Trimming took off 0 bases at V and 6 bases at J, with 8 bases between the two ends. This CDR3 has 13 amino acids. The CDR3 region has the DNA TGTGCCAGCAGTTACTCCCAGGGTCAGACCCAGTACTTC. Translated: CASSYSQGQTQYF.

V usage is TRBV20-1 and J usage is TRBJ2-3, with D perhaps matching TRBD2 (5 bases). The V end lost 6 bases, the J end lost 3 bases, and 13 bases lay between the germline ends. This CDR3 has 13 amino acids. CDR1 is DFQATT and CDR2 is SNEGSKA in the germline V gene (reference sequence). The CDR3 DNA sequence: TGCAGTGCCACGCCGCCGGGGACAGATACGCAGTATTTT. Protein sequence: CSATPPGTDTQYF.

The chain links TRBV27 to TRBJ1-2; no reliable D call. V lost 3 bases to trimming and J lost 3 bases, with 11 bases between them. Germline CDR1 reads MNHEY; CDR2 reads SMNVEV (reference sequence). This CDR3 has 14 residues. CDR3 sequence: CASSFVRNYYGYTF. The CDR3 nucleotides are TGTGCCAGCAGTTTTGTCAGGAACTACTATGGCTACACCTTC.

This clonotype was detected a few times. The genes are TRBV7-8 and TRBJ2-2; no reliable D call. The CDR3 has 16 residues. Germline CDR1 and CDR2: SGHVS and FQNEAQ. V gave up 0 bases and J gave up 5 bases, with 13 bases separating them. CDR3 amino acids: CASSLARSERTGELFF. CDR3 bases: TGTGCCAGCAGCTTAGCGAGGTCCGAGAGGACCGGGGAGCTGTTTTTT.

V usage is TRBV12-3 or TRBV12-4 and J usage is TRBJ2-4; 11 bases map to TRBD1. The junction had 2 bases not matched to a gene; V was cut back by 4 bases and J by 6 bases. The CDR3 length is 14 residues. In DNA form, the CDR3 reads TGTGCCAGCAGTTGGGGGACAGGGGGAAACATTCAGTACTTC. It specifies CASSWGTGGNIQYF.

The chain uses TRBV6-4 and TRBJ2-2; the D gene is possibly TRBD1 (6 bases). The V end was cut by 1 base, the J end by 5 bases, with 17 bases between. From germline, CDR1 is MRHNA and CDR2 SNTAGT. The CDR3 is 17 residues long. CDR3 region: CASSDFPTGVKTGELFF. DNA of the CDR3: TGTGCCAGCAGTGACTTTCCGACAGGAGTTAAAACCGGGGAGCTGTTTTTT.

This clonotype has a handful of counts. The V gene is TRBV5-4, the J gene TRBJ2-2, with unresolved D. The CDR3 has 15 residues. From germline, CDR1 is SGHNT and CDR2 YYREEE (reference sequence). V gave up 3 bases and J gave up 0 bases, with 9 bases separating them. The CDR3 protein is CASSSEVANTGELFF. CDR3 sequence (DNA): TGTGCCAGCAGCTCCGAGGTCGCGAACACCGGGGAGCTGTTTTTT.

This clonotype occurred a few times. The chain uses TRBV12-3 or TRBV12-4 and TRBJ1-5; TRBD1 agrees at 11 bases. The CDR3 is 16 residues long. V shed 5 bases, J shed 5 bases, and the junction held 8 bases outside the gene matches. The CDR3 DNA reads as TGTGCCAGCAGTCCCCGGGACAGGGGGATCGATCAGCCCCAGCATTTT. This translates into CASSPRDRGIDQPQHF.

V and J are TRBV20-1 and TRBJ1-2; D perhaps matches TRBD1 (5 bases). The CDR3 sequence is 19 residues long. Germline V gene lookup returns CDR1 DFQATT and CDR2 SNEGSKA (reference sequence). Trimming pared 1 base from V and 4 bases from J, leaving 28 bases between. The CDR3 loop reads CSARGILGGDSDTFYGYTF. The CDR3 DNA reads TGCAGTGCTAGAGGAATACTAGGAGGGGATTCCGACACTTTCTATGGCTACACCTTC.

The genes are TRBV28 and TRBJ2-3; D is perhaps TRBD1 or TRBD2 (5 bases each). The CDR3 has 15 residues. Trimming stripped 6 bases from V and 1 base from J, with 14 bases between. Germline CDR1 is MDHEN and CDR2 is SYDVKM. CDR3 nucleotides: TGTGCCAGCAGCTACAGGCTAGCCGGCACAGATACGCAGTATTTT. The encoded protein is CASSYRLAGTDTQYF.